The TCR beta chain under discussion was sequenced for a study of CD8 T cells in Susac syndrome. The CDR3 has 11 residues. Germline V gene lookup returns CDR1 SQVTM and CDR2 ANQGSEA. Trimming shortened V by 4 bases and J by 6 bases, and 10 bases separated the two germline ends. An amount of RNA that ranged from roughly 0.45 to 1 ug was reverse transcribed with random hexamers. TCRdb reprocessed the immunoSEQ multiplex PCR reads via MiXCR and lists one record per CDR3 protein. The table lists approximately 76,000 distinct CDR3 sequences, less than 95% of them singletons. The origin of this receptor is a human donor with multiple sclerosis. The rearrangement uses TRBV29-1 and TRBJ2-7; D unresolved. Sequenced input: CD8+ T cells from PBMCs. The CDR3 region is CSVAAVSEQYF. CDR3 DNA sequence: TGCAGCGTTGCAGCCGTGTCCGAGCAGTACTTC.